This T cell receptor (beta chain) appears in the sequencing data of a study of blood T cell repertoires in COVID-19. Looking at the study overall: Some COVID-19 samples were acute and others convalescent; all came from the United States, Italy and Spain.

In the authors' methods: Cell counts per sample came from amplifying reference gene primers. Repertoires were generated with immunoSEQ multiplex PCR, while TCRdb's copy carries only in-frame clones and drops some. V and J calls and clone size are those listed in that table; D and trimming were worked out from the DNA. The sample has a few hundred thousand clones, more than 85% seen once. The TCR sequence derives from a man in his 60s with acute or convalescent COVID-19. Sequencing used peripheral blood.

Here the CDR3 DNA reads TGTGCCAGCGGGACTAAAGGGGCCTCCCTCCACTTT. Translated, it gives CASGTKGASLHF. This rearrangement joins TRBV19 to TRBJ1-6; D perhaps matches TRBD1 (5 bases). Germline V CDR1 and CDR2: LNHDA, SQIVND (reference sequence). The CDR3 sequence is 12 residues long. V was clipped by 9 bases and J by 14 bases, with 17 bases between them. The variable domain in full, completed from reference TRBV19 and TRBJ1-6, reads DGGITQSPKYLFRKEGQNVTLSCEQNLNHDAMYWYRQDPGQGLRLIYYSQIVNDFQKGDIAEGYSVSREKKESFPLTVTSAQKNPTAFYLCASGTKGASLHFGNGTRLTVT.